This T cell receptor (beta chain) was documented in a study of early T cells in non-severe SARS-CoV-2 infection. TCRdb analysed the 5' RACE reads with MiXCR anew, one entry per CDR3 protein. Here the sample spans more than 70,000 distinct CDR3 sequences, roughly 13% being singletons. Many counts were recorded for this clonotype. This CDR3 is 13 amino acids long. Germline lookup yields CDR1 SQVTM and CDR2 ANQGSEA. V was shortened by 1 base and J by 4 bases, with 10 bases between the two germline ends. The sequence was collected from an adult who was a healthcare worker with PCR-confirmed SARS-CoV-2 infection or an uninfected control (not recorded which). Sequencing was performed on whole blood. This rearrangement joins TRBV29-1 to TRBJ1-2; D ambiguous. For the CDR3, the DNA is TGCAGCGTTGAAGGATTGGCCAGCTATGGCTACACCTTC. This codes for CSVEGLASYGYTF.